This entry lists 26 T cell receptor beta chains sequenced from one sample in a study of control samples from healthy donors and cancer patients. Assay used: immunoSEQ multiplex PCR; TCRdb lists only in-frame clones, some missing. In the table there are tens of thousands of clones, 88% of which are singletons. Input material: blood. These receptors all come from a woman in her 70s in good health.

The chain links TRBV12-3 or TRBV12-4 to TRBJ1-5; unclear D gene. Trimming stripped 5 bases from V and 1 base from J, with 6 bases between. The CDR3 runs 13 residues. Written as DNA, the CDR3 is TGTGCCAGCAGTCTCACGAGCAATCAGCCCCAGCATTTT. Protein: CASSLTSNQPQHF.

This clone was recorded only once. The chain couples TRBV9 to TRBJ2-4; D could derive from TRBD1 or TRBD2 (5 bases each). Trimming stripped 9 bases from V and 9 bases from J, with 22 bases between. The CDR3 spans 14 residues. In germline, CDR1 is SGDLS, CDR2 YYNGEE. The CDR3 DNA reads as TGTGCCAAATCTTTGGGACGAGGTCTGTGCATTCAGTACTTC. As protein: CAKSLGRGLCIQYF.

This rearrangement joins TRBV19 to TRBJ2-7; 10 positions agree with TRBD2. Germline trimming cut 2 bases from V and 4 bases from J; bases unmatched to any gene: 5. Germline loops: CDR1 LNHDA, CDR2 SQIVND (reference sequence). The CDR3 runs to 15 residues. CDR3 in amino acids: CASSIQAGGPYEQYF. CDR3 coding DNA: TGTGCCAGTAGTATACAAGCGGGGGGGCCTTACGAGCAGTACTTC. The complete variable domain, with remaining parts taken from reference TRBV19 and TRBJ2-7, reads DGGITQSPKYLFRKEGQNVTLSCEQNLNHDAMYWYRQDPGQGLRLIYYSQIVNDFQKGDIAEGYSVSREKKESFPLTVTSAQKNPTAFYLCASSIQAGGPYEQYFGPGTRLTVT.

This clone was observed at least ten times. The rearrangement uses TRBV24-1 and TRBJ1-2, with TRBD1 matching 9 bases. J was trimmed by 7 bases and V by 4 bases; bases with no gene match: 9. The CDR3 totals 15 residues. CDR1 is KGHDR and CDR2 is SFDVKD in the germline V gene. CDR3 sequence (DNA): TGTGCCACCAGTGAATCGGGACAGGGTGAAGCTGGCTACACCTTC. This encodes CATSESGQGEAGYTF.

The V call is TRBV15, the J call TRBJ1-1; D not resolved. With 0 bases removed from V and 10 bases from J, the gap between germline ends came to 12 bases. From germline, CDR1 is LNHNV and CDR2 YYDKDF (reference sequence). The CDR3 has 13 residues. The CDR3 here is CATSRERSAGAFF. The CDR3 DNA reads TGTGCCACCAGCAGAGAGCGCTCTGCGGGAGCTTTCTTT.

This clone was detected a few times. The V gene is TRBV6-1, the J gene TRBJ1-5; TRBD1 aligns across 7 bases. Germline V gene lookup returns CDR1 MNHNS and CDR2 SASEGT. The CDR3 extends over 14 amino acids. V trimming: 3 bases; J trimming: 6 bases; junction bases outside the gene matches: 5. The CDR3 coding sequence is TGTGCCAGCAGTGATAAGGGGGCTCGTCAGCCCCAGCATTTT. Translating gives CASSDKGARQPQHF.

The chain couples TRBV6-2 or TRBV6-3 to TRBJ2-2; no clear D. Germline loops: CDR1 MNHEY, CDR2 SVGEGT. This CDR3 has 16 residues. Trimming removed 1 base from V and 2 bases from J, with 11 bases in between. The DNA of the CDR3 is TGTGCCAGCAGTTACTATGTGGAGACTAACACCGGGGAGCTGTTTTTT. It encodes CASSYYVETNTGELFF.

This clone was counted between two and nine times. DNA of the CDR3: TGTGCCAGCAGCTTGAGACAGGGGAGGTGGTACAATGAGCAGTTCTTC. Translation gives CASSLRQGRWYNEQFF. The chain is built from TRBV13 and TRBJ2-1; 8 bases align to TRBD1. Germline trimming cut 3 bases from V and 4 bases from J; bases unmatched to any gene: 8. This CDR3 region has 16 residues. Germline assignment: CDR1 PRHDT and CDR2 FYEKMQ (reference sequence).

The chain employs TRBV19 and TRBJ1-4; a possible D gene is TRBD1 (6 bases). The germline gives CDR1 LNHDA, CDR2 SQIVND (reference sequence). The CDR3 totals 13 residues. V lost 3 bases, J lost 5 bases, and 7 bases lay in between. The CDR3 protein is CASSMQGNEKLFF. CDR3 DNA sequence: TGTGCCAGTAGTATGCAGGGGAATGAAAAACTGTTTTTT. The full variable domain, completed using reference TRBV19 and TRBJ1-4, is DGGITQSPKYLFRKEGQNVTLSCEQNLNHDAMYWYRQDPGQGLRLIYYSQIVNDFQKGDIAEGYSVSREKKESFPLTVTSAQKNPTAFYLCASSMQGNEKLFFGSGTQLSVL.

A single count supports this clone. The chain employs TRBV5-1 and TRBJ2-1; TRBD1 might be the D (6 bases). V was trimmed by 7 bases and J by 4 bases, leaving 15 bases between them. Germline values: CDR1 SGHRS, CDR2 YFSETQ. The CDR3 extends over 14 amino acids. The DNA of the CDR3 is TGCGCCAGCGGAACAGGGTTCGGATACAATGAGCAGTTCTTC. Its protein product is CASGTGFGYNEQFF.

The chain combines TRBV2 with TRBJ1-4; weak D call: TRBD1 (6 bases). Trimming took off 1 base at V and 0 bases at J, with 9 bases between the two ends. Germline V lookup: CDR1 SNHLY, CDR2 FYNNEI. The CDR3 length is 16 residues. Here the CDR3 reads CASSEGTVTTNEKLFF. In DNA, the CDR3 is TGTGCCAGCAGTGAAGGGACAGTCACAACTAATGAAAAACTGTTTTTT.

This clone was observed a single time. J is TRBJ2-1 and V is TRBV19; D is uncertain. The CDR3 totals 12 residues. Per germline, CDR1 LNHDA and CDR2 SQIVND (reference sequence). Trimming removed 6 bases at V and 0 bases at J, with 3 bases between. The CDR3 sequence is CASSRSYNEQFF. The CDR3 nucleotides read TGTGCCAGTAGCCGCTCCTACAATGAGCAGTTCTTC.

This chain uses TRBV7-9 with TRBJ1-1, with D hard to call. This CDR3 is built from 11 residues. V gave up 6 bases and J gave up 7 bases, with 9 bases separating them. Germline V gene sequence: CDR1 SEHNR, CDR2 FQNEAQ (reference sequence). CDR3 sequence reads: CASSPWGEAFF. For the CDR3, the DNA is TGTGCCAGCAGTCCCTGGGGTGAAGCTTTCTTT.

The rearrangement joins TRBV11-2 to TRBJ2-3; the D gene is possibly TRBD2 (5 bases). The CDR3 extends over 15 amino acids. With 8 bases removed from V and 4 bases from J, the gap between germline ends came to 19 bases. Per the germline V gene, CDR1 is SGHAT and CDR2 is FQNNGV. For the CDR3, the DNA is TGTGCCAGCCAGCTTAGTCCGGGGAACGCAGATACGCAGTATTTT. Translated: CASQLSPGNADTQYF.

The chain is built from TRBV5-6 and TRBJ1-1; 8 nucleotides line up with TRBD1. Germline CDR1 SGHDT, CDR2 YYEEEE. J lost 6 bases, V lost 3 bases, and 7 bases had no gene match. The CDR3 is made up of 14 amino acids. Here the CDR3 reads CASSYSTGVSEAFF. The DNA for the CDR3 is TGTGCCAGCAGCTACTCGACAGGGGTATCTGAAGCTTTCTTT.

The V call is TRBV28, the J call TRBJ2-3, with D maybe TRBD2 (5 bases). Trimming pared 6 bases from V and 6 bases from J, leaving 10 bases between. Germline V gene data show CDR1 as MDHEN and CDR2 as SYDVKM. The CDR3 spans 12 residues. The CDR3 nucleotides are TGTGCCAGCAGCCAGCGGTCGGATACGCAGTATTTT. This sequence encodes CASSQRSDTQYF.

This clone was counted between two and nine times. The chain has TRBV7-9 and TRBJ2-7, with D possibly TRBD1 on 5 matching bases. Germline V gives CDR1 SEHNR, CDR2 FQNEAQ (reference sequence). Between the trimmed V and J ends, which lost 3 bases and 2 bases, there was a span of 5 bases. This CDR3 has 12 residues. The CDR3: CASSFRAYEQYF. CDR3 bases: TGTGCCAGCAGCTTCAGGGCCTACGAGCAGTACTTC.

This clone was recorded once. This rearrangement joins TRBV5-8 to TRBJ2-7; D unresolved. This CDR3 has 12 residues. CDR1 and CDR2 from the germline V gene are SGHTS and YDEGEE. V lost 4 bases to trimming and J lost 7 bases, with 12 bases between them. Here the CDR3 DNA reads TGTGCCAGCAGCCACCCACTCTGGGAGCAGTACTTC. It specifies CASSHPLWEQYF.

The gene calls are TRBV6-1 and TRBJ2-7; D gene uncertain. Germline V lookup: CDR1 MNHNS, CDR2 SASEGT. This CDR3 has 12 amino acids. V gave up 3 bases and J gave up 3 bases, with 6 bases separating them. Here the CDR3 reads CASSEAGYEQYF. The CDR3 nucleotides are TGTGCCAGCAGTGAGGCAGGCTACGAGCAGTACTTC.

The J gene is TRBJ2-1, the V gene TRBV7-2; the match to TRBD1 covers 9 bases. CDR3 length equals 16 residues. Unmatched junction bases numbered 11, after V lost 4 bases and J lost 7 bases. The germline V gene encodes CDR1 SGHTA and CDR2 FQGNSA. DNA of the CDR3: TGTGCCAGCAGCTCCTCCGGGACAGGGTCTTTGAATGAGCAGTTCTTC. Translating gives CASSSSGTGSLNEQFF.

This clone was detected only a few times. The chain employs TRBV30 and TRBJ2-7, with D unclear. The CDR3 sequence is 15 residues long. Germline-derived CDR1 and CDR2 are GTSNPN and SVGIG (reference sequence). Trimming took off 0 bases at V and 1 base at J, with 13 bases between the two ends. The chain's CDR3 is CAWSVTGPTSYEQYF. The CDR3 region has the DNA TGTGCCTGGAGTGTGACCGGGCCCACTTCCTACGAGCAGTACTTC. Based on the CDR3 plus reference TRBV30 and TRBJ2-7, the full variable domain is SQTIHQWPATLVQPVGSPLSLECTVEGTSNPNLYWYRQAAGRGLQLLFYSVGIGQISSEVPQNLSASRPQDRQFILSSKKLLLSDSGFYLCAWSVTGPTSYEQYFGPGTRLTVT.

The chain combines TRBV29-1 with TRBJ2-7; 9 bases are a match to TRBD2. The germline V gene encodes CDR1 SQVTM and CDR2 ANQGSEA. The length of the CDR3 is 12 residues. Unmatched junction bases numbered 2, after V lost 6 bases and J lost 2 bases. CDR3: CSVASGAYEQYF. For the CDR3, the DNA is TGCAGCGTGGCTAGCGGGGCCTACGAGCAGTACTTC.

The J gene is TRBJ2-7, the V gene TRBV29-1; tentatively, D is TRBD1 or TRBD2 (5 bases each). Between the trimmed V and J ends, which lost 2 bases and 3 bases, there was a span of 11 bases. This CDR3 is built from 13 residues. Germline lookup yields CDR1 SQVTM and CDR2 ANQGSEA. The DNA of the CDR3 is TGCAGCGTTGAATTTGGGGGAAACTACGAGCAGTACTTC. Residues: CSVEFGGNYEQYF.

The V call is TRBV5-5, the J call TRBJ2-6; 7 bases fit TRBD1. V lost 4 bases and J lost 2; bases outside the gene matches: 6. The CDR3 contains 16 residues. Per germline, CDR1 SGHKS and CDR2 YYEKEE (reference sequence). As DNA, the CDR3 is TGTGCCAGCAGCCGAACTCAGGGGGCTGGGGCCAACGTCCTGACTTTC. Translation: CASSRTQGAGANVLTF.

The rearrangement uses TRBV3-1 (or the pseudogene TRBV3-2) and TRBJ2-2; 8 nucleotides match TRBD1. Germline V gene lookup returns CDR1 LGHDT and CDR2 YNNKEL (reference sequence). The CDR3 runs to 16 residues. Unmatched junction bases numbered 9, after V lost 8 bases and J lost 1 base. CDR3 coding DNA: TGTGCCAGCGTGTCCGGGACAGGATTGAACACCGGGGAGCTGTTTTTT. Protein sequence: CASVSGTGLNTGELFF.

CDR3 region: CASSPGQGTSNSPLHF. Here the CDR3 DNA reads TGCGCCAGCAGCCCGGGACAGGGAACTAGCAATTCACCCCTCCACTTT. The chain uses TRBV4-1 and TRBJ1-6, with 9 bases lining up with TRBD1. The CDR3 consists of 16 residues. V lost 4 bases, J lost 7 bases, and 8 bases stayed unmatched. Germline V CDR1 and CDR2: MGHRA, YSYEKL.